These 26 T cell receptor beta chains came from one sample sequenced in a study of cytomegalovirus exposure and HLA in healthy donors. Primers included in the PCR were 60 Vbeta and 13 Jbeta primers. Data came from immunoSEQ multiplex PCR; TCRdb stores just in-frame clones and leaves some out. This repertoire shows about 100,000 clones, 65% to 85% found once; its top ten account for under 5.5%. The source material was PBMCs. The receptors shown here come from a man aged 35 to 55 in good health and CMV-seropositive.

The chain carries TRBV19 and TRBJ1-5; D remains unclear. The length of the CDR3 is 15 residues. The V gene's germline CDR1 is LNHDA and CDR2 SQIVND (reference sequence). Trimming pared 1 base from V and 0 bases from J, leaving 7 bases between. CDR3 in DNA: TGTGCCAGTAGTATAGGGCATAATAGCAATCAGCCCCAGCATTTT. Translating gives CASSIGHNSNQPQHF.

The V gene is TRBV6-4, the J gene TRBJ2-3; the match to TRBD2 covers 8 bases. CDR1 MRHNA and CDR2 SNTAGT come from the germline V gene. The trim removed 3 bases at V and 6 bases at J, leaving 5 bases unmatched. This CDR3 has 14 residues. This CDR3 reads CASSERGGFDTQYF. The CDR3 nucleotides read TGTGCCAGCAGTGAACGGGGGGGTTTTGATACGCAGTATTTT.

The rearrangement uses TRBV5-6 and TRBJ2-3, with TRBD1 as a possible D gene (6 bases). V lost 4 bases and J lost 4, with 13 bases in between. The CDR3 is made up of 14 amino acids. CDR1 SGHDT and CDR2 YYEEEE come from the germline V gene. The CDR3 coding sequence is TGTGCCAGCAGCGAGGTGGGGGCTTCAGATACGCAGTATTTT. The encoded protein is CASSEVGASDTQYF.

The gene calls are TRBV30 and TRBJ1-2; 7 bases fit TRBD1. The CDR3 is 13 amino acids. Germline V lookup: CDR1 GTSNPN, CDR2 SVGIG (reference sequence). V was pared by 5 bases and J by 6 bases, with 9 bases of the junction left unmatched. Here the CDR3 reads CAWLGQTGHGYTF. The DNA of the CDR3 is TGTGCCTGGCTTGGGCAGACAGGGCATGGCTACACCTTC.

The CDR3 is CASSLTGGPDTGELFF. The CDR3 DNA is TGTGCCAGCAGCTTAACAGGGGGCCCGGACACCGGGGAGCTGTTTTTT. The rearrangement links TRBV9 to TRBJ2-2, with 9 bases identical to TRBD1. Germline CDR1 is SGDLS and CDR2 is YYNGEE. Losses at the gene ends were 4 bases for V and 3 bases for J; bases not matched to a gene: 7. This CDR3 has 16 amino acids.

The chain is built from TRBV14 and TRBJ1-3; 7 bases are a match to TRBD1. V lost 5 bases and J lost 0; bases outside the gene matches: 7. This CDR3 spans 16 amino acids. CDR1 is SGHDN and CDR2 is FVKESK in the germline V gene. In DNA form, the CDR3 reads TGTGCCAGCAGCACACGGGACAGCTTCTCTGGAAACACCATATATTTT. This translates into CASSTRDSFSGNTIYF.

This rearrangement joins TRBV18 to TRBJ1-5, with TRBD1 as a possible D gene (5 bases). This CDR3 contains 14 residues. Per germline, CDR1 KGHSH and CDR2 LQKENI. V lost 3 bases, J lost 4 bases, and 10 bases lay in between. Here the CDR3 DNA reads TGTGCCAGCTCACCCGACAGTATTAATCAGCCCCAGCATTTT. This gives the protein CASSPDSINQPQHF. Based on the CDR3 plus reference TRBV18 and TRBJ1-5, the full variable domain is NAGVMQNPRHLVRRRGQEARLRCSPMKGHSHVYWYRQLPEEGLKFMVYLQKENIIDESGMPKERFSAEFPKEGPSILRIQQVVRGDSAAYFCASSPDSINQPQHFGDGTRLSIL.

This clone was observed a few times. This rearrangement joins TRBV5-1 to TRBJ2-2; D is undetermined. Germline lookup yields CDR1 SGHRS and CDR2 YFSETQ. The CDR3 spans 14 residues. V gave up 0 bases and J gave up 7 bases, with 10 bases separating them. CDR3 sequence: CASSLDQAGGELFF. For the CDR3, the DNA is TGCGCCAGCAGCTTGGACCAGGCTGGCGGGGAGCTGTTTTTT.

This chain links TRBV30 with TRBJ2-3, with D perhaps matching TRBD2 (5 bases). The CDR3 spans 15 residues. The germline gives CDR1 GTSNPN, CDR2 SVGIG (reference sequence). Trimming cost V 0 bases and J 4 bases, with 14 bases left between them. CDR3 nucleotides: TGTGCCTGGAGTGTCTGGGGAGATGGCCCAGATACGCAGTATTTT. It specifies CAWSVWGDGPDTQYF.

The chain uses TRBV5-4 and TRBJ2-3; D gene ambiguous. Trimming removed 4 bases from V and 3 bases from J, with 9 bases in between. Germline CDR1 SGHNT, CDR2 YYREEE (reference sequence). The CDR3 loop spans 13 amino acids. The CDR3 DNA reads as TGTGCCAGCAGCCCTACTATGACAGATACGCAGTATTTT. Its protein is CASSPTMTDTQYF.

The V call is TRBV6-5, the J call TRBJ2-7, with 7 bases that match TRBD2. V gave up 2 bases and J gave up 7 bases; unmatched junction bases: 11. The CDR3 length is 15 residues. Looked up from germline, CDR1 is MNHEY and CDR2 is SVGAGI. This CDR3 reads CASSYGAGVPTEQYF. The CDR3 region has the DNA TGTGCCAGCAGTTACGGCGCGGGAGTTCCTACGGAGCAGTACTTC.

The chain combines TRBV6-1 with TRBJ1-2, with 9 bases identical to TRBD1. After removal of 7 bases from V and 2 bases from J, the junction contained 2 bases not matched to a gene. The CDR3 spans 13 residues. CDR1 and CDR2 from the germline V gene are MNHNS and SASEGT. CDR3 DNA: TGTGCCAGCAACAGGGGGCAAAACTATGGCTACACCTTC. This gives the protein CASNRGQNYGYTF.

For the CDR3, the DNA is TGCGCCAGCAGCCAGGTACTTACCGGGACAGGGGTCTCCTACGAGCAGTACTTC. It codes for CASSQVLTGTGVSYEQYF. V usage is TRBV4-1 and J usage is TRBJ2-7; 10 positions match TRBD1. CDR1 MGHRA and CDR2 YSYEKL come from the germline V gene. The CDR3 totals 18 residues. V shed 3 bases and J 0 bases; nucleotides not matched to a gene: 11.

This chain joins TRBV7-9 and TRBJ1-2; D gene uncertain. V lost 8 bases to trimming and J lost 7 bases, with 20 bases between them. Looked up from germline, CDR1 is SEHNR and CDR2 is FQNEAQ (reference sequence). The CDR3 consists of 14 residues. The CDR3 is CASSLAGGPPGYTF. CDR3 nucleotides: TGTGCCAGCTCGCTAGCAGGAGGACCGCCTGGCTACACCTTC.

V is TRBV11-1 and J is TRBJ2-1, with 8 bases identical to TRBD2. This CDR3 spans 17 amino acids. Germline V gene lookup returns CDR1 SGHAT and CDR2 FQDESV (reference sequence). With V trimmed by 5 bases and J by 6 bases, 15 bases remained unmatched. In DNA form, the CDR3 reads TGTGCCAGCAGCAGGGGAATAGCGGGAAAAGGAGGCAATGAGCAGTTCTTC. Its translation: CASSRGIAGKGGNEQFF.

This clone was counted a few times. V usage is TRBV2 and J usage is TRBJ2-1; 7 bases fit TRBD2. The CDR3 totals 14 residues. Germline CDR1 SNHLY, CDR2 FYNNEI. V was pared by 7 bases and J by 4 bases, with 7 bases of the junction left unmatched. CDR3 sequence reads: CASKESGNYNEQFF. The CDR3 DNA reads as TGTGCCAGCAAGGAAAGCGGGAATTACAATGAGCAGTTCTTC.

CDR3 amino acids: CASSKGQGEGEQYF. The CDR3 region has the DNA TGTGCCAGCAGCAAGGGACAGGGAGAGGGCGAGCAGTACTTC. The gene calls are TRBV6-5 and TRBJ2-7, with 9 bases fitting TRBD1. The CDR3 is 14 residues long. The J segment lost 6 bases and the V segment lost 6 bases, leaving 9 bases of the junction unmatched. From germline, CDR1 is MNHEY and CDR2 SVGAGI.

V and J are TRBV4-1 and TRBJ1-2; 7 bases agree with TRBD1. V shed 0 bases and J 7 bases; nucleotides not matched to a gene: 14. Germline values: CDR1 MGHRA, CDR2 YSYEKL. The length of the CDR3 is 17 residues. The CDR3: CASSQESRGQGEFGYTF. Written as DNA, the CDR3 is TGCGCCAGCAGCCAAGAATCCCGGGGGCAGGGGGAATTTGGCTACACCTTC.

Regarding this clone: One end of the junction is discordant with germline, which a read error may explain. CDR3 in amino acids: CSSSLVQGLETQYF. CDR3 in DNA: TGTTCCAGCAGCTTAGTTCAGGGCCTCGAGACCCAGTACTTC. The chain recombines TRBV7-9 with TRBJ2-5; tentative D call: TRBD1 (5 bases). Germline CDR1 and CDR2: SEHNR and FQNEAQ (reference sequence). The length of the CDR3 is 14 residues.

The J gene is TRBJ1-1, the V gene TRBV6-5, with TRBD1 identical over 7 bases. CDR3 length: 16 amino acids. CDR1 is MNHEY, CDR2 SVGAGI, per germline. After removal of 0 bases from V and 6 bases from J, the junction contained 10 bases not matched to a gene. The CDR3 loop is CASSYSSTGRSAEAFF. DNA for the CDR3: TGTGCCAGCAGTTACTCGTCGACAGGGCGAAGCGCTGAAGCTTTCTTT.

This clone was recorded a few times. V gene TRBV30 combines with J gene TRBJ1-5, with D maybe TRBD1 (6 bases). Germline lookup yields CDR1 GTSNPN and CDR2 SVGIG (reference sequence). This CDR3 spans 15 amino acids. V dropped 0 bases and J dropped 0 bases, with 9 bases sitting between them. The CDR3 nucleotides are TGTGCCTGGAGTGTACGGACAGCTAGCAATCAGCCCCAGCATTTT. Its protein is CAWSVRTASNQPQHF.

This clone was counted a few times. The chain uses TRBV6-1 and TRBJ1-4; the match to TRBD1 covers 8 bases. CDR1 and CDR2 (germline): MNHNS, SASEGT. Losses at the gene ends were 6 bases for V and 7 bases for J; bases not matched to a gene: 10. There are 15 residues in the CDR3. CDR3: CASRGGDRPPEKLFF. The CDR3 coding sequence is TGTGCCAGCAGGGGGGGGGACAGGCCTCCTGAAAAACTGTTTTTT.

The V call is TRBV6-6, the J call TRBJ2-7; TRBD1 agrees at 9 bases. Germline V gene sequence: CDR1 MNHNY, CDR2 SVGAGI (reference sequence). This CDR3 is built from 15 residues. Unmatched junction bases numbered 12, after V lost 6 bases and J lost 6 bases. The DNA of the CDR3 is TGTGCCAGCAGCACGGGACAGGGAAAAATCACCGAGCAGTACTTC. This codes for CASSTGQGKITEQYF.

As to this clone: Other DNA sequences within the sample encode an identical CDR3. The chain couples TRBV7-8 to TRBJ1-6, with D possibly matching TRBD1 (6 bases). V lost 5 bases and J 7 bases, leaving 15 bases between the germline ends. This CDR3 has 15 residues. CDR1 is SGHVS, CDR2 FQNEAQ, per germline. CDR3 DNA: TGTGCCAGCAGCCTGTGGGGGCAGGGGAATTCACCCCTCCACTTT. This gives the protein CASSLWGQGNSPLHF.

The chain uses TRBV7-2 and TRBJ1-2, with unresolved D. The CDR3 has 17 residues. Germline V gene sequence: CDR1 SGHTA, CDR2 FQGNSA. V was pared by 1 base and J by 4 bases, with 19 bases between. This CDR3 reads CASSLDWLSQNFYGYTF. The CDR3 coding sequence is TGTGCCAGCAGCTTAGACTGGCTTTCACAGAACTTCTATGGCTACACCTTC.

The V and J genes are TRBV5-1 and TRBJ2-7; TRBD2 matches at 7 bases. Per germline, CDR1 SGHRS and CDR2 YFSETQ. The CDR3 extends over 15 amino acids. V was clipped by 0 bases and J by 0 bases; unmatched bases: 3. CDR3 sequence: CASSLVAGSSYEQYF. The DNA for the CDR3 is TGCGCCAGCAGCTTGGTAGCGGGCAGCTCCTACGAGCAGTACTTC.